Listed below are T cell receptor beta chains from one sample, sequenced in a study of tumor-infiltrating lymphocytes in glioblastoma multiforme. MiXCR was run by TCRdb on the multiplex PCR reads, yielding one entry per CDR3 protein. The table shows approximately 10,000 distinct CDR3 sequences, with approximately 65% occurring only once. Sequenced sample: brain tumor tissue. These receptors originate from a male donor with glioblastoma. CDR3s include the opening cysteine and the closing phenylalanine or tryptophan. A D gene is named only where the DNA matches it firmly. The size field is filled for only some rows; it gives once, few, many or a size class.

TRBV20-1	.	TRBJ2-7	.	CSAAPSGSPYEQYF	TGCAGTGCCGCCCCATCCGGATCTCCCTATGAGCAGTACTTC
TRBV7-9	many	TRBJ2-1	TRBD2	CASSLGQGLAGPASGVTGNEQFF	TGTGCCAGCAGCTTAGGGCAGGGACTAGCGGGTCCAGCGAGTGGGGTAACCGGGAATGAGCAGTTCTTC
TRBV7-8	.	TRBJ2-1	.	CGSRYQGNEQFF	TGTGGCAGCAGATACCAGGGGAATGAGCAGTTCTTC
TRBV11-2	.	TRBJ2-7	.	CASIQLTGHSYEQYF	TGTGCCAGCATCCAGCTAACGGGACACTCCTACGAGCAGTACTTC
TRBV20-1	few	TRBJ2-1	.	CSAQPQYNEQFF	TGCAGTGCTCAGCCACAGTACAATGAGCAGTTCTTC
TRBV11-2	few	TRBJ2-7	.	CASSPTVLNEQYF	TGTGCCAGCAGCCCTACGGTACTAAACGAGCAGTACTTC
TRBV7-3	.	TRBJ2-7	.	CASSLTGGPNYEQYF	TGTGCCAGCAGCTTAACTGGCGGGCCAAACTACGAGCAGTACTTC
TRBV3-1	few	TRBJ2-3	TRBD2	CASSLRRGGLDTQYF	TGTGCCAGCAGCCTTAGACGGGGGGGCCTCGATACGCAGTATTTT
TRBV4-1	many	TRBJ2-2	TRBD2	CASSQETSGIYTGELFF	TGCGCCAGCAGCCAAGAGACTAGCGGGATTTACACCGGGGAGCTGTTTTTT
TRBV6-2/TRBV6-3	few	TRBJ2-1	.	CASRGLGKDEQFF	TGTGCCAGCAGGGGACTGGGAAAGGATGAGCAGTTCTTC
TRBV11-3	.	TRBJ2-1	TRBD2	CASSLRPTSGADNEQFF	TGTGCCAGCAGCTTGAGGCCTACTAGCGGGGCTGACAATGAGCAGTTCTTC
TRBV20-1	.	TRBJ2-7	.	CSSSTFGSTAVEQYF	TGCAGTTCTAGCACATTCGGAAGTACGGCCGTCGAGCAGTACTTT
TRBV10-3	.	TRBJ2-7	.	CAISPSYEQYF	TGTGCCATCAGCCCGAGCTACGAGCAGTACTTC
TRBV6-1	.	TRBJ2-1	.	CASDGSTSDEQFF	TGTGCCAGCGACGGCAGTACCTCCGATGAGCAGTTCTTC
TRBV6-1	medium-sized	TRBJ2-2	TRBD2	CASTGLAGGYTGELFF	TGTGCCAGCACCGGACTAGCGGGAGGGTACACCGGGGAGCTGTTTTTT
TRBV25-1	few	TRBJ2-6	.	CASSECRTDHSGANALTF	TGTGCCAGCAGTGAATGTAGGACAGATCACTCTGGGGCCAACGCCCTGACTTTC
TRBV11-2	once	TRBJ2-2	TRBD2	CTSTPSFGQGLAVNTGELSF	TGTACCAGCACCCCCTCATTCGGCCAAGGGCTAGCGGTAAACACTGGGGAGCTGTCTTTT
TRBV9	many	TRBJ1-4	.	CASSAGWGSNEKLFF	TGTGCCAGCAGCGCCGGATGGGGGTCTAATGAAAAACTGTTTTTT
TRBV20-1	.	TRBJ1-6	TRBD1	CSAPLYSGTANNSHLHF	TGCAGTGCTCCTCTTTACAGTGGGACAGCAAATAATTCACACCTCCACTTT
TRBV6-1	medium-sized	TRBJ1-2	.	CASSEPGGGYGYTF	TGTGCCAGCAGTGAACCGGGGGGCGGCTATGGCTACACCTTC
TRBV7-9	.	TRBJ2-1	TRBD1	CASGHRGQNEQFF	TGTGCCAGCGGCCACAGGGGTCAGAATGAGCAGTTCTTC
TRBV6-2/TRBV6-3	few	TRBJ1-5	.	CASSYMDSSQPQHF	TGTGCCAGCAGTTACATGGACAGCAGTCAGCCCCAGCATTTT
TRBV6-2/TRBV6-3	once	TRBJ1-1	.	CGTAGKHIKNTGAFF	TGTGGCACCGCGGGAAAGCATATAAAGAACACTGGAGCTTTCTTT
TRBV29-1	.	TRBJ2-1	.	CSVGWRHGSNEQFF	TGCAGCGTTGGGTGGCGTCACGGGAGCAATGAGCAGTTCTTT
TRBV11-2	.	TRBJ2-5	TRBD2	CASSPRTSGGQETQYF	TGTGCCAGCAGCCCTCGGACTAGCGGGGGGCAAGAGACCCAGTACTTC
TRBV25-1	medium-sized	TRBJ2-6	.	CASSEYRTDHSGANVLTF	TGTGCCAGCAGTGAATATAGGACAGATCACTCTGGGGCCAACGTCCTGACTTTC
TRBV20-1	.	TRBJ2-4	TRBD1	CSTRDPGRGIRRAKNIQYF	TGCAGTACTAGAGACCCGGGCAGGGGGATTCGGAGAGCCAAAAACATTCAGTACTTC
TRBV20-1	.	TRBJ2-5	TRBD2	CSASGGTSVRETQYF	TGCAGTGCTAGCGGGGGGACTAGCGTACGCGAGACCCAGTACTTC
TRBV28	once	TRBJ2-7	TRBD1	CVSSETGGFSYEQYF	TGTGTCAGCAGTGAAACAGGGGGCTTCTCATACGAGCAGTACTTC
TRBV28	many	TRBJ2-3	TRBD2	CASSSPGTSGRGGADTQYF	TGTGCCAGCAGTTCCCCCGGGACTAGCGGGAGGGGAGGAGCAGATACGCAGTATTTT
TRBV10-2	.	TRBJ2-3	.	CASRYASTDTQYF	TGCGCCAGCCGTTATGCTAGCACAGATACGCAGTATTTT
TRBV2	few	TRBJ2-7	.	CATVVLAHSSSEQYF	TGTGCCACCGTCGTTCTAGCCCACAGCTCCTCCGAGCAGTACTTC